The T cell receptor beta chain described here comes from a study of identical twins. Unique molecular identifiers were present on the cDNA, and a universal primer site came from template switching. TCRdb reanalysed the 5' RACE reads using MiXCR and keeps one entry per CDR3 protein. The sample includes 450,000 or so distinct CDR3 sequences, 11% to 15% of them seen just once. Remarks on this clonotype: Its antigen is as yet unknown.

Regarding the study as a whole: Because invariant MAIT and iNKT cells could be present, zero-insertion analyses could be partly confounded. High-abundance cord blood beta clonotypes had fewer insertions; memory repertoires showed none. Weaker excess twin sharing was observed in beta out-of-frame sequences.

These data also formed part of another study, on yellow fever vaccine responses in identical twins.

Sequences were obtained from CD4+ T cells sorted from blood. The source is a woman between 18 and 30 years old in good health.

CDR3 protein: CASSATGDFYEQYF. DNA for the CDR3: TGCGCCAGCAGCGCCACAGGGGACTTCTACGAGCAGTACTTC. The chain links TRBV5-1 to TRBJ2-7; D might be TRBD1 (7 bases). Germline V lookup: CDR1 SGHRS, CDR2 YFSETQ. The germline V and J ends were trimmed by 4 bases and 3 bases, with 14 bases remaining between them. There are 14 residues in the CDR3.